The 28 T cell receptor beta chains below were found in one sample sequenced in a study of cytomegalovirus exposure and HLA in healthy donors. It was with 60 Vbeta and 13 Jbeta primers that the PCR ran. Using immunoSEQ multiplex PCR, the repertoire was profiled, and TCRdb retains in-frame clones only, with some absent. The sample gives about 200,000 clones, around 78% of which show up once; about 1.9% is in the top ten. Sequencing used PBMCs. Receptors originate from a man aged 25-40 years in good health and CMV-seronegative.

The chain recombines TRBV5-4 with TRBJ2-7; TRBD2 matches 13 bases. Germline V CDR1 and CDR2: SGHNT, YYREEE (reference sequence). The junction had 6 bases not matched to a gene; V was cut back by 3 bases and J by 3 bases. The CDR3 spans 16 residues. CDR3 bases: TGTGCCAGCAGCTCTGGTGGGACTAGCGGGAACTACGAGCAGTACTTC. Its translation: CASSSGGTSGNYEQYF.

The gene calls are TRBV14 and TRBJ1-1, with D possibly matching TRBD1 (5 bases). V was pared by 2 bases and J by 5 bases, with 15 bases between. The CDR3 length is 15 residues. Looked up from germline, CDR1 is SGHDN and CDR2 is FVKESK. CDR3 protein: CASSQIGGAGTEAFF. Here the CDR3 DNA reads TGTGCCAGCAGCCAAATTGGAGGGGCGGGTACTGAAGCTTTCTTT.

This chain uses TRBV7-9 with TRBJ2-1, with 8 bases that match TRBD2. J gave up 8 bases and V 6 bases, and 6 bases lay outside the gene matches. The length of the CDR3 is 13 residues. CDR1 is SEHNR, CDR2 FQNEAQ, per germline (reference sequence). CDR3 amino acids: CASSRGLEDEQFF. CDR3 DNA sequence: TGTGCCAGCAGTAGGGGACTAGAGGATGAGCAGTTCTTC.

The chain is built from TRBV27 and TRBJ2-7; possibly TRBD1 for D (6 bases). This CDR3 has 13 amino acids. The V end was cut by 1 base, the J end by 3 bases, with 7 bases between. The V gene's germline CDR1 is MNHEY and CDR2 SMNVEV (reference sequence). The CDR3 DNA reads as TGTGCCAGCAGTTTATGGGACAACTACGAGCAGTACTTC. Its protein product is CASSLWDNYEQYF.

The rearrangement uses TRBV9 and TRBJ1-1; 8 nucleotides agree with TRBD1. Germline values: CDR1 SGDLS, CDR2 YYNGEE. The CDR3 loop spans 14 amino acids. V lost 4 bases and J lost 6; bases outside the gene matches: 8. For the CDR3, the DNA is TGTGCCAGCAGCCCAGGGGGCGTTTCGTCTGAAGCTTTCTTT. Its protein is CASSPGGVSSEAFF.

Notes on this clone: The same CDR3 arises from other DNA sequences in this sample as well. CDR3 DNA sequence: TGTGCCAGCATATCCTACGAGCAGTACTTC. It is translated as CASISYEQYF. V gene TRBV2 combines with J gene TRBJ2-7; D ambiguous. The CDR3 extends over 10 amino acids. V lost 7 bases, J lost 1 base, and 2 bases lay in between. From germline, CDR1 is SNHLY and CDR2 FYNNEI.

The chain is built from TRBV5-1 and TRBJ2-1; D uncertain. V lost 3 bases and J lost 2, with 15 bases in between. The CDR3 length is 16 residues. Per the germline V gene, CDR1 is SGHRS and CDR2 is YFSETQ. CDR3 bases: TGCGCCAGCAGCTCGGTAGGCCAGCGTACCTACAATGAGCAGTTCTTC. Its protein is CASSSVGQRTYNEQFF.

This clone was detected a few times. The rearrangement links TRBV2 to TRBJ1-6; weak D call: TRBD1 (5 bases). This CDR3 contains 16 residues. Germline CDR1 is SNHLY and CDR2 is FYNNEI. The V gene lost 4 bases and the J gene lost 14 bases, with 24 bases spanning the gap. The CDR3 loop reads CASSVSATWGSWALHF. The DNA for the CDR3 is TGTGCCAGCAGTGTCTCCGCGACGTGGGGCTCGTGGGCCCTCCACTTT.

The CDR3 spells CASSPCRDCDEQYF. Written as DNA, the CDR3 is TGTGCCAGCTCACCATGCCGAGATTGCGACGAGCAGTACTTC. The V and J genes are TRBV18 and TRBJ2-7, with no clear D. V was trimmed by 2 bases and J by 5 bases, leaving 13 bases between them. The germline gives CDR1 KGHSH, CDR2 LQKENI. The CDR3 spans 14 residues. Looking up the rest from reference TRBV18 and TRBJ2-7 gives the full variable domain: NAGVMQNPRHLVRRRGQEARLRCSPMKGHSHVYWYRQLPEEGLKFMVYLQKENIIDESGMPKERFSAEFPKEGPSILRIQQVVRGDSAAYFCASSPCRDCDEQYFGPGTRLTVT.

The CDR3 sequence is CASSPGVGDSPLHF. The CDR3 DNA is TGTGCCAGCAGTCCAGGGGTAGGAGATTCACCCCTCCACTTT. This rearrangement joins TRBV28 to TRBJ1-6; D possibly corresponds to TRBD1 (6 bases). The germline V and J ends were trimmed by 5 bases and 8 bases, with 13 bases remaining between them. CDR3 size: 14 residues. Germline V gene sequence: CDR1 MDHEN, CDR2 SYDVKM.

The rearrangement uses TRBV9 and TRBJ2-4, with 9 bases matching TRBD1. The CDR3 is 20 residues long. With 4 bases clipped from V and 1 base from J, the junction kept 18 bases outside the gene matches. CDR1 and CDR2 from the germline V gene are SGDLS and YYNGEE. This chain's CDR3 is CASSPRSVPTGGEAKNIQYF. DNA for the CDR3: TGTGCCAGCAGCCCCCGGAGCGTCCCTACAGGGGGCGAGGCCAAAAACATTCAGTACTTC.

The chain carries TRBV10-2 and TRBJ1-1, with D maybe TRBD1 (5 bases). V was pared by 7 bases and J by 6 bases, with 18 bases between. CDR3 length: 14 amino acids. Germline V gene sequence: CDR1 WSHSY, CDR2 SAAADI. The CDR3 bases are TGCGCCAGCACAGGGATTCGTGGAGTCCCTGAAGCTTTCTTT. Its protein product is CASTGIRGVPEAFF.

J is TRBJ2-1 and V is TRBV6-1; unclear D gene. Germline V gene data show CDR1 as MNHNS and CDR2 as SASEGT. V lost 4 bases and J 2 bases, leaving 6 bases between the germline ends. The CDR3 is 13 amino acids. The CDR3 loop is CASSAWPYNEQFF. The CDR3 region has the DNA TGTGCCAGCAGTGCCTGGCCCTACAATGAGCAGTTCTTC.

This clone was seen once. The chain links TRBV2 to TRBJ1-5, with no clear D. The CDR3 spans 15 residues. With 1 base removed from V and 0 bases from J, the gap between germline ends came to 7 bases. Per germline, CDR1 SNHLY and CDR2 FYNNEI. The CDR3 DNA sequence: TGTGCCAGCAGTGAAGGAGGGTATAGCAATCAGCCCCAGCATTTT. This sequence encodes CASSEGGYSNQPQHF. Looking up the rest from reference TRBV2 and TRBJ1-5 gives the full variable domain: EPEVTQTPSHQVTQMGQEVILRCVPISNHLYFYWYRQILGQKVEFLVSFYNNEISEKSEIFDDQFSVERPDGSNFTLKIRSTKLEDSAMYFCASSEGGYSNQPQHFGDGTRLSIL.

The table lists this clone with a few counts. This chain uses TRBV10-3 with TRBJ2-6; D remains unclear. The CDR3 contains 15 residues. Germline-derived CDR1 and CDR2 are ENHRY and SYGVKD. Trimming took 0 bases from V and 1 from J, leaving 4 bases between them. For the CDR3, the DNA is TGTGCCATCAGTGAGTCCCTTTCTGGGGCCAACGTCCTGACTTTC. Translating gives CAISESLSGANVLTF.

This clone was observed a single time. The J gene is TRBJ2-2, the V gene TRBV19; D unclear. The CDR3 runs to 14 residues. Trimming stripped 3 bases from V and 1 base from J, with 6 bases between. Germline CDR1 is LNHDA and CDR2 is SQIVND (reference sequence). The CDR3 is CASSIRENTGELFF. The CDR3 DNA sequence: TGTGCCAGTAGTATCCGCGAGAACACCGGGGAGCTGTTTTTT.

The chain employs TRBV2 and TRBJ2-7; D is possibly TRBD2 (6 bases). This CDR3 is built from 15 residues. V was trimmed by 6 bases and J by 4 bases, leaving 19 bases between them. The germline V gene has CDR1 SNHLY and CDR2 FYNNEI. This CDR3 is CASSVRNGGGYEQYF. In DNA, the CDR3 is TGTGCCAGCAGCGTAAGGAACGGGGGAGGATACGAGCAGTACTTC.

This clone was counted once. The rearrangement joins TRBV18 to TRBJ1-6; no reliable D call. CDR1 and CDR2 (germline): KGHSH, LQKENI. The CDR3 runs 18 residues. V shed 2 bases and J shed 0 bases, with 14 bases lying between them. CDR3 region: CASSPVSRTSSYNSPLHF. Here the CDR3 DNA reads TGTGCCAGCTCACCAGTCTCTCGAACCAGCTCCTATAATTCACCCCTCCACTTT.

The V and J genes are TRBV2 and TRBJ1-5, with D perhaps matching TRBD1 (6 bases). V was cut by 9 bases and J by 3 bases, with 15 bases left in between. This CDR3 contains 14 residues. The germline V gene encodes CDR1 SNHLY and CDR2 FYNNEI. CDR3 bases: TGTGCCAGTTTCGAGGGGGTCGACAATCAGCCCCAGCATTTT. This gives the protein CASFEGVDNQPQHF.

This chain joins TRBV4-1 and TRBJ2-7, with D perhaps matching TRBD1 (7 bases). Deletions cut 3 bases from V and 2 bases from J, with 17 bases between. The CDR3 loop spans 16 amino acids. Germline loops: CDR1 MGHRA, CDR2 YSYEKL. DNA of the CDR3: TGCGCCAGCAGCCAGTCGTCAGGGGGGCGCACCTACGAGCAGTACTTC. Its translation is CASSQSSGGRTYEQYF.

The chain uses TRBV29-1 and TRBJ1-1; 8 bases fit TRBD1. In germline, CDR1 is SQVTM, CDR2 ANQGSEA. After removal of 4 bases from V and 4 bases from J, the junction contained 5 bases not matched to a gene. The CDR3 has 13 amino acids. The CDR3 DNA reads TGCAGCGTTGCGATACAGGGGGGCACTGAAGCTTTCTTT. Translating it yields CSVAIQGGTEAFF.

V gene TRBV2 combines with J gene TRBJ2-5, with D possibly being TRBD1 (6 bases). The CDR3 has 14 amino acids. Trimming left V 6 bases short and J 5 bases short, with 16 bases between. The V gene's germline CDR1 is SNHLY and CDR2 FYNNEI. CDR3 in DNA: TGTGCCAGCAGAACAGGGCGCGGCCCGGAGACCCAGTACTTC. Its translation is CASRTGRGPETQYF.

This rearrangement joins TRBV4-2 to TRBJ2-7; 8 nucleotides match TRBD2. Losses at the gene ends were 0 bases for V and 3 bases for J; bases not matched to a gene: 7. The CDR3 is 16 residues long. CDR1 and CDR2 (germline): LGHNA, YNFKEQ. CDR3 amino acids: CASSQDAGGSHYEQYF. CDR3 DNA: TGTGCCAGCAGCCAAGATGCGGGGGGATCCCACTACGAGCAGTACTTC.

The chain links TRBV28 to TRBJ1-2; D is unresolved. The CDR3 spans 12 residues. Germline V lookup: CDR1 MDHEN, CDR2 SYDVKM. The ends were cut back, 3 bases at V and 2 bases at J, with 4 bases in the middle. DNA for the CDR3: TGTGCCAGCAGTTTGGGCAACTATGGCTACACCTTC. It translates to CASSLGNYGYTF.

V usage is TRBV7-9 and J usage is TRBJ2-1, with 9 positions matching TRBD1. This CDR3 is built from 15 residues. With V trimmed by 5 bases and J by 8 bases, 10 bases remained unmatched. Germline CDR1 reads SEHNR; CDR2 reads FQNEAQ (reference sequence). DNA for the CDR3: TGTGCCAGCAGCGCCGGGACAGGGTTTTCCCATGAGCAGTTCTTC. This encodes CASSAGTGFSHEQFF.

This chain links TRBV10-2 with TRBJ2-6; 7 bases are shared with TRBD2. Germline trimming cut 0 bases from V and 2 bases from J; bases unmatched to any gene: 1. The CDR3 is 16 amino acids. In germline, CDR1 is WSHSY, CDR2 SAAADI. The CDR3 region has the DNA TGCGCCAGCAGTGAGTCTGCGGGAGCTGGGGCCAACGTCCTGACTTTC. Translation gives CASSESAGAGANVLTF.

The chain links TRBV28 to TRBJ1-2, with D perhaps matching TRBD1 (5 bases). This CDR3 has 15 residues. CDR1 and CDR2 from the germline V gene are MDHEN and SYDVKM. Trimming stripped 6 bases from V and 1 base from J, with 15 bases between. In DNA form, the CDR3 reads TGTGCCAGCAGACTAAGGGGAGGTGGTAACTATGGCTACACCTTC. Amino acid sequence: CASRLRGGGNYGYTF.

Note on this clone: Other DNA sequences in the same sample also yield this CDR3. The V call is TRBV5-1, the J call TRBJ1-5; D might be TRBD1 (6 bases). Trimming took 2 bases from V and 5 from J, leaving 8 bases between them. The germline V gene has CDR1 SGHRS and CDR2 YFSETQ. The CDR3 is 13 residues long. For the CDR3, the DNA is TGCGCCAGCAGCTTACAGGGAGATCAGCCCCAGCATTTT. Translating gives CASSLQGDQPQHF.